These T cell receptor beta chains were read from a single sample in a study of T cell responses to AZD1222 COVID-19 vaccine. Sequencing was performed with immunoSEQ multiplex PCR; in TCRdb, only in-frame clones are kept and a portion is missing. The table shows 60,000 to 100,000 clones, with roughly 90% occurring only once. The sequencing used peripheral blood, collected on day 0 of AZD1222 vaccination. All receptors derive from an adult in good health. Both conserved end residues are part of each CDR3. Each record gives: J gene, D gene, V gene, clone size, CDR3 DNA, CDR3 protein. D genes are given only for firm matches. The listing skips clone size in some rows; elsewhere it reads once, few, many or a size class.

J gene: TRBJ1-4; D gene: .; V gene: TRBV6-6; clone size: .; CDR3 DNA: TGTGCCAGCAGTTACAATGAGGGTAGAGAAAAACTGTTTTTT; CDR3 protein: CASSYNEGREKLFF
J gene: TRBJ2-7; D gene: .; V gene: TRBV28; clone size: .; CDR3 DNA: TGTGCCAGCAGTTTCGTGCAGAGCTACGAGCAGTACTTC; CDR3 protein: CASSFVQSYEQYF
J gene: TRBJ1-1; D gene: .; V gene: TRBV3-1/TRBV3-2; clone size: .; CDR3 DNA: TGTGCCAGCAGCTTTCAGGGCGCTGAAGCTTTCTTT; CDR3 protein: CASSFQGAEAFF
J gene: TRBJ2-7; D gene: .; V gene: TRBV5-6; clone size: .; CDR3 DNA: TGTGCCAGCAGCTTGGGAAGGCCGTCCTACGAGCAGTACTTC; CDR3 protein: CASSLGRPSYEQYF
J gene: TRBJ2-7; D gene: .; V gene: TRBV29-1; clone size: .; CDR3 DNA: TGCAGCGTGGTCCGAGGGGAGCAGTACTTC; CDR3 protein: CSVVRGEQYF
J gene: TRBJ1-2; D gene: .; V gene: TRBV27; clone size: .; CDR3 DNA: TGTGCCAGCAGTTTAAACAGGAGAAACTATGGCTACACCTTC; CDR3 protein: CASSLNRRNYGYTF
J gene: TRBJ2-1; D gene: .; V gene: TRBV29-1; clone size: .; CDR3 DNA: TGCAGCGTGACAGATACCTACAATGAGCAGTTCTTC; CDR3 protein: CSVTDTYNEQFF
J gene: TRBJ2-5; D gene: TRBD1; V gene: TRBV5-1; clone size: once; CDR3 DNA: TGCGCCAGTGGGACAGGGGGCGGAGAGACCCAGTACTTC; CDR3 protein: CASGTGGGETQYF
J gene: TRBJ1-1; D gene: .; V gene: TRBV25-1; clone size: .; CDR3 DNA: TGTGCCAGCAGCTCTCTGGGGAACACTGAAGCTTTCTTT; CDR3 protein: CASSSLGNTEAFF
J gene: TRBJ2-7; D gene: TRBD1; V gene: TRBV18; clone size: few; CDR3 DNA: TGTGCCAGCTCCGGGACAGGGAGCTCCTACGAGCAGTACTTC; CDR3 protein: CASSGTGSSYEQYF
J gene: TRBJ2-7; D gene: .; V gene: TRBV25-1; clone size: .; CDR3 DNA: TGTGCCAGCAGTGAAACAGCCCCCGTCGAGCAGTACTTC; CDR3 protein: CASSETAPVEQYF
J gene: TRBJ2-1; D gene: TRBD1; V gene: TRBV28; clone size: once; CDR3 DNA: TGTGCCAGCAAATGGGGGACAGGGAACAATGAGCAGTTCTTC; CDR3 protein: CASKWGTGNNEQFF
J gene: TRBJ1-5; D gene: .; V gene: TRBV27; clone size: few; CDR3 DNA: TGTGCCAGCAGTCCGTTTGCAAATCAGCCCCAGCATTTT; CDR3 protein: CASSPFANQPQHF
J gene: TRBJ2-3; D gene: .; V gene: TRBV19; clone size: .; CDR3 DNA: TGTGCCAGTAGTATCCTCACATTTGGGTCCACAGATACGCAGTATTTT; CDR3 protein: CASSILTFGSTDTQYF
J gene: TRBJ1-6; D gene: TRBD1; V gene: TRBV2; clone size: .; CDR3 DNA: TGTGCCAGCAACCGGGACAGTAATTCACCCCTCCACTTT; CDR3 protein: CASNRDSNSPLHF
J gene: TRBJ1-1; D gene: .; V gene: TRBV19; clone size: .; CDR3 DNA: TGTGCCAGTAGTATACGCGGGGGGCCCACTGAAGCTTTCTTT; CDR3 protein: CASSIRGGPTEAFF
J gene: TRBJ2-7; D gene: .; V gene: TRBV29-1; clone size: .; CDR3 DNA: TGCAGCGTCCTAGAGCAATCAAAGGCCTACGAGCAGTACTTC; CDR3 protein: CSVLEQSKAYEQYF
J gene: TRBJ2-7; D gene: .; V gene: TRBV7-8; clone size: .; CDR3 DNA: TGTGCCAGCAGCGAACAGAACTACGAGCAGTACTTC; CDR3 protein: CASSEQNYEQYF
J gene: TRBJ2-3; D gene: .; V gene: TRBV25-1; clone size: .; CDR3 DNA: TGTGCCAGCAGTGACGACAGGAGCACAGATACGCAGTATTTT; CDR3 protein: CASSDDRSTDTQYF
J gene: TRBJ2-7; D gene: .; V gene: TRBV28; clone size: once; CDR3 DNA: TGTGCCAGCAGTACTAGGGCGACAGTACGGGTAGAGCAGTACTTC; CDR3 protein: CASSTRATVRVEQYF
J gene: TRBJ1-4; D gene: .; V gene: TRBV20-1; clone size: .; CDR3 DNA: TGCAGTGCTAGTAATATTCAGGGCCTTAATGAAAAACTGTTTTTT; CDR3 protein: CSASNIQGLNEKLFF
J gene: TRBJ1-1; D gene: .; V gene: TRBV9; clone size: .; CDR3 DNA: TGTGCCAGCAGTACCACAGAGAACACTGAAGCTTTCTTT; CDR3 protein: CASSTTENTEAFF
J gene: TRBJ1-1; D gene: TRBD1; V gene: TRBV10-3; clone size: .; CDR3 DNA: TGTGCCATCAGTCGGGGTACAGGGGGAAGCACTGAAGCTTTCTTT; CDR3 protein: CAISRGTGGSTEAFF
J gene: TRBJ2-3; D gene: TRBD2; V gene: TRBV7-6; clone size: .; CDR3 DNA: TGTGCCAGCAGCTTAAATCGGCGGGAGGAGTGGAGAGATACGCAGTATTTT; CDR3 protein: CASSLNRREEWRDTQYF
J gene: TRBJ2-5; D gene: TRBD2; V gene: TRBV4-1; clone size: .; CDR3 DNA: TGCGCCAGCAGCCAAGGCGGGACTAGCAGACAAGAGACCCAGTACTTC; CDR3 protein: CASSQGGTSRQETQYF
J gene: TRBJ1-4; D gene: .; V gene: TRBV6-5; clone size: .; CDR3 DNA: TGTGCCAGCCGGGCCCCTGCAACTAATGAAAAACTGTTTTTT; CDR3 protein: CASRAPATNEKLFF
J gene: TRBJ2-4; D gene: TRBD2; V gene: TRBV2; clone size: .; CDR3 DNA: TGTGCCAGCAGTGTTCGCCCGTGGGAGGGAAACATTCAGTACTTC; CDR3 protein: CASSVRPWEGNIQYF
J gene: TRBJ1-2; D gene: .; V gene: TRBV3-1/TRBV3-2; clone size: .; CDR3 DNA: TGTGCCAGCAGCCAAGATAGTGGTCGGGACGGCTACACCTTC; CDR3 protein: CASSQDSGRDGYTF
J gene: TRBJ2-1; D gene: .; V gene: TRBV5-4; clone size: .; CDR3 DNA: TGTGCCAGCAGCTTGGTTGCGGGACCCTACAATGAGCAGTTCTTC; CDR3 protein: CASSLVAGPYNEQFF
J gene: TRBJ2-3; D gene: .; V gene: TRBV18; clone size: .; CDR3 DNA: TGTGCCAGCTCACCCTGGGGAGGCCTTGATACGCAGTATTTT; CDR3 protein: CASSPWGGLDTQYF
J gene: TRBJ2-7; D gene: .; V gene: TRBV7-2; clone size: .; CDR3 DNA: TGTGCCAGCAGCTCCCCCCCGACGGGGACCTACGAGCAGTACTTC; CDR3 protein: CASSSPPTGTYEQYF
J gene: TRBJ1-1; D gene: .; V gene: TRBV19; clone size: .; CDR3 DNA: TGTGCCAGTAGTATCTTCGGGCCATCCACTGAAGCTTTCTTT; CDR3 protein: CASSIFGPSTEAFF
J gene: TRBJ1-2; D gene: .; V gene: TRBV7-9; clone size: .; CDR3 DNA: TGTGCCAGCAGCTCCCTACAGGGCCCGCACAACTATGGCTACACCTTC; CDR3 protein: CASSSLQGPHNYGYTF
J gene: TRBJ1-5; D gene: .; V gene: TRBV2; clone size: .; CDR3 DNA: TGTGCCAGCAATCTGAGGGGCAATCAGCCCCAGCATTTT; CDR3 protein: CASNLRGNQPQHF
J gene: TRBJ1-1; D gene: TRBD1; V gene: TRBV5-1; clone size: .; CDR3 DNA: TGCGCCAGCAGCAGAGGACAGGTCGGGAACACTGAAGCTTTCTTT; CDR3 protein: CASSRGQVGNTEAFF
J gene: TRBJ2-3; D gene: .; V gene: TRBV29-1; clone size: .; CDR3 DNA: TGCAGCGCCGGGGACGGGGATACGCAGTATTTT; CDR3 protein: CSAGDGDTQYF
J gene: TRBJ1-5; D gene: TRBD1; V gene: TRBV5-4; clone size: .; CDR3 DNA: TGTGCCAGCAGCTTTACAGGGGGCGCAGGAAATCAGCCCCAGCATTTT; CDR3 protein: CASSFTGGAGNQPQHF
J gene: TRBJ2-1; D gene: TRBD2; V gene: TRBV10-3; clone size: once; CDR3 DNA: TGTGCCATCAGTGGCGGTAGCGGGAGGGAAAATGAGCAGTTCTTC; CDR3 protein: CAISGGSGRENEQFF
J gene: TRBJ2-7; D gene: .; V gene: TRBV5-1; clone size: .; CDR3 DNA: TGCGCCAGCAGCTTTGGGGCCCTCTACGAGCAGTACTTC; CDR3 protein: CASSFGALYEQYF
J gene: TRBJ2-3; D gene: .; V gene: TRBV7-9; clone size: .; CDR3 DNA: TGTGCCAGCAGCTCCATCCCATTAGCAGATACGCAGTATTTT; CDR3 protein: CASSSIPLADTQYF
J gene: TRBJ2-3; D gene: TRBD2; V gene: TRBV7-2; clone size: once; CDR3 DNA: TGTGCCAGCAGCCCTTTACTAGCGGGACGGCCAGATACGCAGTATTTT; CDR3 protein: CASSPLLAGRPDTQYF
J gene: TRBJ2-1; D gene: .; V gene: TRBV7-9; clone size: few; CDR3 DNA: TGTGCCAGCAGTCACGCCCGGGAACCTTCCTACAATGAGCAGTTCTTC; CDR3 protein: CASSHAREPSYNEQFF
J gene: TRBJ1-6; D gene: .; V gene: TRBV7-6; clone size: .; CDR3 DNA: TGTGCCAGCAGCTTAACTCGACCAGACAATAATTCACCCCTCCACTTT; CDR3 protein: CASSLTRPDNNSPLHF
J gene: TRBJ1-1; D gene: .; V gene: TRBV20-1; clone size: .; CDR3 DNA: TGCAGTGCTAGGCCCGGATTGTTAGCTTTCTTT; CDR3 protein: CSARPGLLAFF
J gene: TRBJ1-5; D gene: .; V gene: TRBV6-5; clone size: .; CDR3 DNA: TGTGCCAGCCAACCAGGGTACAATCAGCCCCAGCATTTT; CDR3 protein: CASQPGYNQPQHF
J gene: TRBJ2-3; D gene: .; V gene: TRBV19; clone size: .; CDR3 DNA: TGTGCCAGTAGTACTGGGACCGATGAGGATACGCAGTATTTT; CDR3 protein: CASSTGTDEDTQYF
J gene: TRBJ2-3; D gene: TRBD2; V gene: TRBV12-5; clone size: .; CDR3 DNA: TGTGCTCTCAGCGGGGGTAGCGGGGCAGATACGCAGTATTTT; CDR3 protein: CALSGGSGADTQYF
J gene: TRBJ1-6; D gene: TRBD1; V gene: TRBV30; clone size: few; CDR3 DNA: TGTGCCTGGGATCCGGGACAGGGGATTAATTCACCCCTCCACTTT; CDR3 protein: CAWDPGQGINSPLHF
J gene: TRBJ1-5; D gene: .; V gene: TRBV18; clone size: .; CDR3 DNA: TGTGCCAGCTCACAAGGGGAACGGAATCAGCCCCAGCATTTT; CDR3 protein: CASSQGERNQPQHF
J gene: TRBJ2-6; D gene: .; V gene: TRBV5-1; clone size: .; CDR3 DNA: TGCGCCAGCAGCTTGGCCTCGCTGCTAACCTCTGGGGCCAACGTCCTGACTTTC; CDR3 protein: CASSLASLLTSGANVLTF
J gene: TRBJ2-7; D gene: TRBD2; V gene: TRBV18; clone size: .; CDR3 DNA: TGTGCCAGCTCACCTCTGCGGGAGGTGTACGAGCAGTACTTC; CDR3 protein: CASSPLREVYEQYF
J gene: TRBJ1-5; D gene: .; V gene: TRBV4-1; clone size: .; CDR3 DNA: TGCGCCAGCAGCCTCGAGGGGGGAATCAATCAGCCCCAGCATTTT; CDR3 protein: CASSLEGGINQPQHF
J gene: TRBJ1-1; D gene: .; V gene: TRBV7-3; clone size: .; CDR3 DNA: TGTGCCAGCAGCTTAGGCAGTTCGAACACTGAAGCTTTCTTT; CDR3 protein: CASSLGSSNTEAFF
J gene: TRBJ1-5; D gene: TRBD1; V gene: TRBV5-6; clone size: .; CDR3 DNA: TGTGCCAGCAGCGGGGGGACAGGGGACAATCAGCCCCAGCATTTT; CDR3 protein: CASSGGTGDNQPQHF